This T cell receptor (beta chain) was identified in a study of a mutant IDH1 vaccine in newly diagnosed glioma. The assay was immunoSEQ multiplex PCR, and TCRdb's table has in-frame clones only and misses some. The top ten clones hold roughly 0.74% of a sample with tens of thousands of clones, approximately 85% of them seen once. This clone was seen a few times. Its antigen is undetermined. The time point here: week 23, last vaccination. With topical imiquimod, each dose of the vaccine consisted of 300 ug of mutant IDH1 20-mer peptide. The CDR3 is 18 amino acids. V gave up 6 bases and J gave up 4 bases; unmatched junction bases: 20. CDR1 and CDR2 from the germline V gene are ENHRY and SYGVKD.

The sample consisted of PBMCs, taken from a glioma patient whose treatment included an IDH1 peptide vaccine. J is TRBJ1-2 and V is TRBV10-3, with 7 nucleotides matching TRBD1. The origin of this receptor is a woman in her 50s with glioma. CDR3 residues: CAIRFTDRRGPAGYGYTF. The DNA of the CDR3 is TGTGCCATCAGATTCACAGATCGGAGGGGGCCCGCTGGCTATGGCTACACCTTC.